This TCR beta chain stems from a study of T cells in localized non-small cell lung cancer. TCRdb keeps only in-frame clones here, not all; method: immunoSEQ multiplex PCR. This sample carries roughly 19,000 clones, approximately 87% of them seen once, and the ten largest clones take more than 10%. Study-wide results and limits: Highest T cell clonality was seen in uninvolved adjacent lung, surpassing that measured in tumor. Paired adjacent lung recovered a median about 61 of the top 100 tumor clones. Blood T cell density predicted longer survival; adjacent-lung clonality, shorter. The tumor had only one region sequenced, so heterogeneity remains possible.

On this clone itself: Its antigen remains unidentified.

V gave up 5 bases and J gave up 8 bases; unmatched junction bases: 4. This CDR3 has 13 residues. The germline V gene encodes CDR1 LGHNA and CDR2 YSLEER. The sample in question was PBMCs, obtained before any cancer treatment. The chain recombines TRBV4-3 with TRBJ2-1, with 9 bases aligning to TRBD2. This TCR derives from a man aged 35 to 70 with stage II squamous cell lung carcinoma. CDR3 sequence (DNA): TGCGCCAGCAGCTGGGGACTAGCTGATGAGCAGTTCTTC. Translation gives CASSWGLADEQFF.